Here is one T cell receptor beta chain with its context. Its antigen is still unknown. The input lacks base qualities; no much larger clone sits a single base away. Sample time point, as interpreted from the label and publication: recipient sample about 28 days before transplant, after cytoreduction. Blood from recipients was drawn about 28 days before transplant and again at days 30, 100 and 180 after transplant. Nuclei Lysis Solution was used to extract genomic DNA from fresh or cryopreserved unfractionated peripheral blood mononuclear cells. These data come from a study of T cell clonotyping in hematopoietic cell transplantation listed by TCRdb under 2021. Regarding the study in general: Recipient samples taken before transplant were collected after cytoreduction. Patients were recruited between 2015 and 2017 and followed until late 2020 or death. A total of around 140 blood samples were collected in the study from 30 to 45 consecutive transplant recipients and their related donors. General conclusions and limits of the study: Broader posttransplant TCR repertoire diversity was predicted by donor and pretransplant recipient Inverse Simpson Index values. The sample size was limited, and because cells were not sorted, the contributions of CD4 and CD8 repertoires could not be separated. Just a small fraction of recipient repertoires overlapped with donor repertoires, and more than 97% appeared de novo at the given depth. A decrease in recipient TCR diversity was observed after transplant, and a progressive increase in pathologically expanded clonotypes was seen from day 30 to day 180.

The immunoSEQ assay, a bias-controlled multiplex PCR with V- and J-specific primers, was used to amplify TCR beta CDR3 regions from genomic DNA. A proprietary barcode and Illumina adapter sequences were added to the CDR3 amplicons in a second PCR step. CDR3 libraries were sequenced on an Illumina MiSeq instrument. The study's processing was this. Export and quality control were done with immunoSEQ Analyzer 3.0, while downstream analyses used R Bioconductor and Immunarch. Repertoire metrics were calculated using only productive rearrangements within the normalized downsampled data set. Clonotypes larger than 5 templates in the normalized cohort were defined as pathologically expanded. Repertoire diversity was measured with the Inverse Simpson Index. The non-normalized data set was used for CMV-specificity analyses so that all clonotypes could be captured. Here the immuneACCESS table is served through TCRdb, limited to in-frame sequences with V and J called. Missing clones are a known gap in these copies; in checked studies unresolved V genes cover under half, and the rest lacks a known reason. V, J and clone size are taken as reported in that table, and D and trimming were inferred from the DNA itself. The sample table contains roughly 49,000 clones; only one count was recorded for 80% to 90% of them. The top ten constitute roughly 6% of the sample.

CDR1 and CDR2 (MNHEY, SVGAGI) derive from the germline V gene. The CDR3 numbers 16 residues from cysteine through phenylalanine. The CDR3 DNA has 48 bases and is translated from base 1. From V the trimming removes 2 bases and from J it removes 4 bases, while the gene matches leave 4 bases of the junction unaccounted for. Rearrangement joined TRBV6-5 to TRBJ2-2; TRBD2 aligns with 10 central bases. The origin of this receptor is a man in his 60s with biphenotypic leukemia. Some clones in this sample may be carry-over from other donors' samples. The source material was peripheral blood mononuclear cells, sampled before stem cell transplant. The CDR3 in this case is CASSYLSGRFTGELFF. The nucleotide sequence is TGTGCCAGCAGTTACCTTAGCGGGAGGTTCACCGGGGAGCTGTTTTTT.